Detailed here is one T cell receptor (beta chain). The data derive from a study of cytomegalovirus exposure and HLA in healthy donors. CDR1 and CDR2 (germline): PRHDT, FYEKMQ (reference sequence). V shed 4 bases and J 3 bases; nucleotides not matched to a gene: 8. The CDR3 totals 15 residues. TCRdb's table, derived via immunoSEQ multiplex PCR, lists solely in-frame clones and lacks some. Of around 190,000 clones in the sample, 85% were seen once. The chain uses TRBV13 and TRBJ2-7, with TRBD1 identical over 8 bases. Sequenced: PBMCs. This sequence was found in a man between 18 and 35 years old in good health and CMV-seropositive. This CDR3 reads CASSSLRQGNYEQYF. The CDR3 DNA sequence: TGTGCCAGCAGCTCCCTTCGACAGGGGAACTACGAGCAGTACTTC.